Shown below are 21 T cell receptor beta chains from a single sample sequenced in a study of T cell responses to AZD1222 COVID-19 vaccine. Only in-frame clones appear in the TCRdb table, and some are missing; sequencing was by immunoSEQ multiplex PCR. Found here are around 140,000 clones, more than 85% of them singletons; the top ten hold around 4.7%. This material consisted of peripheral blood, taken on day 0 of AZD1222 vaccination. These receptors were obtained from an adult in good health.

V is TRBV5-1 and J is TRBJ2-5; weak D call: TRBD2 (6 bases). The CDR3 sequence is 14 residues long. CDR1 is SGHRS, CDR2 YFSETQ, per germline. V lost 5 bases and J lost 5, with 16 bases in between. CDR3 amino acids: CASRLADPEETQYF. CDR3 sequence (DNA): TGCGCCAGCAGACTAGCTGACCCGGAGGAGACCCAGTACTTC.

The rearrangement joins TRBV6-5 to TRBJ1-3; D call uncertain. Germline-derived CDR1 and CDR2 are MNHEY and SVGAGI. The CDR3 runs 16 residues. V lost 2 bases and J 4 bases, leaving 15 bases between the germline ends. CDR3 sequence (DNA): TGTGCCAGCAGTTACCGCTTGGGGAATTTAGGAAACACCATATATTTT. It specifies CASSYRLGNLGNTIYF.

In nucleotides, the CDR3 is TGTGCCAGCAGCTTAGCCGACCCGAGGGGCGGGGAGCTGTTTTTT. It is translated as CASSLADPRGGELFF. The chain recombines TRBV7-2 with TRBJ2-2, with D possibly being TRBD1 or TRBD2 (5 bases each). The germline V gene has CDR1 SGHTA and CDR2 FQGNSA. The CDR3 is 15 amino acids. Trimming stripped 0 bases from V and 7 bases from J, with 12 bases between.

The V call is TRBV10-3, the J call TRBJ1-2; 7 positions agree with TRBD1. Germline loops: CDR1 ENHRY, CDR2 SYGVKD. This CDR3 spans 16 amino acids. V gave up 2 bases and J gave up 4 bases; unmatched junction bases: 10. Here the CDR3 DNA reads TGTGCCATCAGTGAGACCCGGGACAGAGGTTTCTATGGCTACACCTTC. Its protein product is CAISETRDRGFYGYTF.

The chain couples TRBV5-6 to TRBJ2-3; 7 nucleotides line up with TRBD2. This CDR3 is built from 18 residues. The junction had 17 bases not matched to a gene; V was cut back by 5 bases and J by 2 bases. Germline CDR1 SGHDT, CDR2 YYEEEE. CDR3 nucleotide sequence: TGTGCCAGCAGTTCCGTTAATGTGTGGAGCGGGACCACAGATACGCAGTATTTT. Protein sequence: CASSSVNVWSGTTDTQYF. Supplemented by reference TRBV5-6 and TRBJ2-3, the full variable domain reads DAGVTQSPTHLIKTRGQQVTLRCSPKSGHDTVSWYQQALGQGPQFIFQYYEEEERQRGNFPDRFSGHQFPNYSSELNVNALLLGDSALYLCASSSVNVWSGTTDTQYFGPGTRLTVL.

The chain uses TRBV19 and TRBJ2-6; 7 bases align to TRBD2. V shed 3 bases, J shed 0 bases, and the junction held 14 bases outside the gene matches. This CDR3 region has 20 residues. Per germline, CDR1 LNHDA and CDR2 SQIVND (reference sequence). Here the CDR3 reads CASSMYGPGRTYSGANVLTF. CDR3 sequence (DNA): TGTGCCAGTAGTATGTATGGTCCCGGGAGGACTTACTCTGGGGCCAACGTCCTGACTTTC.

The chain uses TRBV3-1 (or the pseudogene TRBV3-2) and TRBJ1-6, with D unclear. The germline CDR1 and CDR2 sequences are LGHDT and YNNKEL (reference sequence). The ends were cut back, 0 bases at V and 9 bases at J, with 12 bases in the middle. The CDR3 is made up of 15 amino acids. The DNA for the CDR3 is TGTGCCAGCAGCCAAGACACCACCGTAAGTTCACCCCTCCACTTT. Translation: CASSQDTTVSSPLHF.

The chain combines TRBV5-5 with TRBJ1-1; D is unresolved. Between the trimmed V and J ends, which lost 4 bases and 1 base, there was a span of 14 bases. The CDR3 consists of 15 residues. Germline assignment: CDR1 SGHKS and CDR2 YYEKEE (reference sequence). CDR3 DNA: TGTGCCAGCAGCCCCTTCGAGTTGGCGAACACTGAAGCTTTCTTT. Translated, it gives CASSPFELANTEAFF.

The J gene is TRBJ2-3, the V gene TRBV6-2 or TRBV6-3; the D gene is possibly TRBD2 (5 bases). CDR3 length equals 17 residues. The germline V and J ends were trimmed by 5 bases and 1 base, with 19 bases remaining between them. Germline V gene lookup returns CDR1 MNHEY and CDR2 SVGEGT. The chain's CDR3 is CASSTPRVGLRTDTQYF. For the CDR3, the DNA is TGTGCCAGCAGTACCCCGCGGGTCGGCTTACGCACAGATACGCAGTATTTT.

The chain carries TRBV6-2 or TRBV6-3 and TRBJ2-7; 10 nucleotides match TRBD2. CDR3 length: 19 residues. Germline values: CDR1 MNHEY, CDR2 SVGEGT. Trimming at V came to 0 bases and at J to 2 bases, leaving 13 bases not matched to a gene. The CDR3: CASSYSIKLAGPKTYEQYF. The CDR3 DNA sequence: TGTGCCAGCAGTTACTCGATAAAACTAGCGGGGCCTAAGACCTACGAGCAGTACTTC.

The gene calls are TRBV13 and TRBJ1-5; possible D gene TRBD1, 6 bases. Looked up from germline, CDR1 is PRHDT and CDR2 is FYEKMQ (reference sequence). Trimming took 0 bases from V and 6 from J, leaving 12 bases between them. This CDR3 comprises 15 residues. The CDR3 sequence is CASSLGRGRGQPQHF. The DNA for the CDR3 is TGTGCCAGCAGCTTAGGCAGGGGAAGGGGTCAGCCCCAGCATTTT.

The chain is built from TRBV7-2 and TRBJ2-1; 7 bases are shared with TRBD1. CDR1 is SGHTA, CDR2 FQGNSA, per germline. After removal of 5 bases from V and 7 bases from J, the junction contained 14 bases not matched to a gene. CDR3 size: 16 residues. The CDR3 DNA sequence: TGTGCCAGCAGCCTCCTGACAGGGATCTTAAGGAATGAGCAGTTCTTC. Its protein is CASSLLTGILRNEQFF.

The V call is TRBV30, the J call TRBJ2-2; TRBD2 aligns across 12 bases. With V trimmed by 5 bases and J by 7 bases, 11 bases remained unmatched. The germline gives CDR1 GTSNPN, CDR2 SVGIG (reference sequence). This CDR3 spans 16 amino acids. CDR3 protein: CAWARTSGTKYGELFF. The CDR3, as DNA: TGTGCCTGGGCTCGGACTAGCGGGACGAAGTACGGGGAGCTGTTTTTT.

V gene TRBV29-1 combines with J gene TRBJ2-3; D may be TRBD1 (5 bases). V gave up 4 bases and J gave up 0 bases, with 11 bases separating them. This CDR3 is built from 14 residues. Germline V gene sequence: CDR1 SQVTM, CDR2 ANQGSEA. CDR3 in amino acids: CSVGMTVSTDTQYF. DNA of the CDR3: TGCAGCGTTGGAATGACAGTCAGCACAGATACGCAGTATTTT.

This rearrangement joins TRBV7-9 to TRBJ1-3; possibly TRBD1 for D (6 bases). The germline V gene has CDR1 SEHNR and CDR2 FQNEAQ (reference sequence). The CDR3 is 13 amino acids. V was trimmed by 8 bases and J by 4 bases, leaving 12 bases between them. CDR3 protein: CASERGGGNTIYF. The CDR3 DNA is TGTGCCAGCGAGAGGGGGGGAGGAAACACCATATATTTT.

J is TRBJ1-2 and V is TRBV4-2; 9 nucleotides line up with TRBD1. The CDR3 runs 17 residues. V trimming: 1 base; J trimming: 5 bases; junction bases outside the gene matches: 11. Germline loops: CDR1 LGHNA, CDR2 YNFKEQ. CDR3 residues: CASSQGRDRDRRYGYTF. In DNA, the CDR3 is TGTGCCAGCAGCCAAGGCCGGGACAGGGATAGGAGATATGGCTACACCTTC.

The V gene is TRBV24-1, the J gene TRBJ2-3; TRBD1 agrees at 7 bases. Germline trimming cut 0 bases from V and 0 bases from J; bases unmatched to any gene: 23. Germline CDR1 is KGHDR and CDR2 is SFDVKD. This CDR3 is built from 23 residues. The CDR3 sequence: CATSDLQFPDAGGVRFSTDTQYF. For the CDR3, the DNA is TGTGCCACCAGTGATTTGCAGTTTCCCGACGCAGGGGGTGTTAGATTTAGCACAGATACGCAGTATTTT.

For the CDR3, the DNA is TGTGCCAGCCGCATGGCAGGGAACAATTCACCCCTCCACTTT. This gives the protein CASRMAGNNSPLHF. The chain employs TRBV18 and TRBJ1-6; D perhaps matches TRBD1 (5 bases). V was shortened by 8 bases and J by 7 bases, with 15 bases between the two germline ends. The germline V gene has CDR1 KGHSH and CDR2 LQKENI. CDR3 size: 14 residues. The full variable domain, rest sourced from reference TRBV18 and TRBJ1-6, is NAGVMQNPRHLVRRRGQEARLRCSPMKGHSHVYWYRQLPEEGLKFMVYLQKENIIDESGMPKERFSAEFPKEGPSILRIQQVVRGDSAAYFCASRMAGNNSPLHFGNGTRLTVT.

As for this clone: The same CDR3 also results from other DNA sequences found in this sample. This chain connects TRBV7-9 to TRBJ1-2; D unresolved. Trimming shortened V by 3 bases and J by 6 bases, and 11 bases separated the two germline ends. In germline, CDR1 is SEHNR, CDR2 FQNEAQ (reference sequence). This CDR3 has 13 residues. The CDR3 bases are TGTGCCAGCAGCTTGGCCGGGAATGATGGCTACACCTTC. This codes for CASSLAGNDGYTF.

The J gene is TRBJ1-2, the V gene TRBV2; 9 positions agree with TRBD1. CDR3 length: 14 amino acids. Germline values: CDR1 SNHLY, CDR2 FYNNEI. V trimming: 4 bases; J trimming: 7 bases; junction bases outside the gene matches: 7. CDR3 amino acids: CASSVQGAGGGYTF. The CDR3 DNA reads TGTGCCAGCAGTGTACAGGGGGCGGGAGGTGGCTACACCTTC.

This rearrangement joins TRBV7-3 to TRBJ1-2; 8 bases fit TRBD1. The V gene's germline CDR1 is SGHTA and CDR2 FQGTGA. After removal of 1 base from V and 5 bases from J, the junction contained 12 bases not matched to a gene. This CDR3 is built from 17 residues. The CDR3 DNA sequence: TGTGCCAGCAGCTTAAGTTCTAGGGCAGGGGGCGAGTATGGCTACACCTTC. This encodes CASSLSSRAGGEYGYTF. The complete variable domain, with remaining parts taken from reference TRBV7-3 and TRBJ1-2, reads GAGVSQTPSNKVTEKGKYVELRCDPISGHTALYWYRQSLGQGPEFLIYFQGTGAADDSGLPNDRFFAVRPEGSVSTLKIQRTERGDSAVYLCASSLSSRAGGEYGYTFGSGTRLTVV.